The following is a TCR beta chain sequence with its context. This entry is derived from a study of cytomegalovirus exposure and HLA in healthy donors. The PCR had 60 Vbeta and 13 Jbeta primers. The data were produced by immunoSEQ multiplex PCR, yet TCRdb's version contains in-frame clones alone and is incomplete. In the table there are over 150,000 clones, 80% to 90% of which are singletons. In germline, CDR1 is LNHDA, CDR2 SQIVND (reference sequence). V was clipped by 1 base and J by 4 bases; unmatched bases: 2. This CDR3 is built from 14 residues. The chain combines TRBV19 with TRBJ2-3, with TRBD2 matching 7 bases. The sequencing sample was made of PBMCs. This TCR was recovered from a girl between 2 and 10 years old in good health and CMV-seropositive. The CDR3, as DNA: TGTGCCAGTAGTATAGGGGGAGGGGCAGATACGCAGTATTTT. It yields the protein CASSIGGGADTQYF. Combining the CDR3 with reference TRBV19 and TRBJ2-3 gives the whole variable domain DGGITQSPKYLFRKEGQNVTLSCEQNLNHDAMYWYRQDPGQGLRLIYYSQIVNDFQKGDIAEGYSVSREKKESFPLTVTSAQKNPTAFYLCASSIGGGADTQYFGPGTRLTVL.